These 10 T cell receptor beta chains originate from one sample sequenced in a study of chemoradiotherapy in HPV16-positive cancers. TCRdb keeps only in-frame clones here, not all; method: immunoSEQ multiplex PCR. The sample shows approximately 5,200 clones, about 67% of them seen only once. Sequenced material: tumor tissue, taken from a patient who underwent chemoradiotherapy. These receptors all come from a human donor with HPV-associated anogenital cancer.

The chain links TRBV7-2 to TRBJ2-5; no definite D call. Trimming took 5 bases from V and 2 from J, leaving 9 bases between them. The CDR3 length is 13 residues. Germline lookup yields CDR1 SGHTA and CDR2 FQGNSA. CDR3 region: CASSQTVQETQYF. CDR3 DNA sequence: TGTGCCAGCAGCCAGACTGTGCAAGAGACCCAGTACTTC.

This clone was detected a few times. The chain has TRBV11-2 and TRBJ1-4, with a possible D match to TRBD1 (5 bases). The CDR3 sequence is 16 residues long. Germline assignment: CDR1 SGHAT and CDR2 FQNNGV. With 5 bases removed from V and 0 bases from J, the gap between germline ends came to 13 bases. The CDR3 is CASSDQPGATNEKLFF. CDR3 DNA: TGTGCCAGCAGCGACCAGCCGGGGGCAACTAATGAAAAACTGTTTTTT.

CDR3 DNA: TGTGCCAGCAGTGAAGCTACAGCAGCGAACACTGAAGCTTTCTTT. The encoded protein is CASSEATAANTEAFF. This chain joins TRBV6-1 and TRBJ1-1, with D hard to call. This CDR3 contains 15 residues. The V and J ends lost 0 bases and 1 base respectively, with 9 bases between them. Per the germline V gene, CDR1 is MNHNS and CDR2 is SASEGT.

The rearrangement links TRBV6-7 to TRBJ1-5, with D unresolved. TRBV6-7 is an ORF, and what it does is uncertain. The CDR3 has 17 residues. The germline V and J ends were trimmed by 0 bases and 4 bases, with 16 bases remaining between them. The CDR3 loop is CASSYSMLAVVNQPQHF. The CDR3 nucleotides are TGTGCCAGCAGTTACTCGATGTTAGCAGTCGTAAATCAGCCCCAGCATTTT.

This clone was observed a handful of times. The chain uses TRBV2 and TRBJ2-3, with TRBD2 as a possible D gene (5 bases). Looked up from germline, CDR1 is SNHLY and CDR2 is FYNNEI. This CDR3 is 16 amino acids long. Trimming removed 8 bases at V and 0 bases at J, with 18 bases between. The CDR3 region is CASAEWASSSTDTQYF. The CDR3 DNA reads as TGTGCCAGCGCCGAATGGGCTAGCTCTAGCACAGATACGCAGTATTTT. Drawing the rest from reference TRBV2 and TRBJ2-3, the complete variable domain is EPEVTQTPSHQVTQMGQEVILRCVPISNHLYFYWYRQILGQKVEFLVSFYNNEISEKSEIFDDQFSVERPDGSNFTLKIRSTKLEDSAMYFCASAEWASSSTDTQYFGPGTRLTVL.

This sequence joins TRBV2 and TRBJ2-2; D uncertain. Germline CDR1 is SNHLY and CDR2 is FYNNEI. Trimming took off 7 bases at V and 7 bases at J, with 7 bases between the two ends. This CDR3 contains 11 residues. Here the CDR3 reads CASIVGGELFF. The CDR3 DNA reads as TGTGCCAGCATCGTGGGCGGGGAGCTGTTTTTT.

The chain is built from TRBV4-1 and TRBJ1-2; 10 bases match TRBD1. CDR1 and CDR2 (germline): MGHRA, YSYEKL. The CDR3 contains 16 residues. V shed 3 bases and J 4 bases; nucleotides not matched to a gene: 8. CDR3 protein: CASSHFGTGEVYGYTF. CDR3 DNA: TGCGCCAGCAGCCATTTCGGGACAGGGGAGGTCTATGGCTACACCTTC.

In DNA form, the CDR3 reads TGTGCCAGCAGCCGGGCGGGGAACACCGGGGAGCTGTTTTTT. Residues: CASSRAGNTGELFF. V and J are TRBV13 and TRBJ2-2; maybe TRBD2 (5 bases). The CDR3 length is 14 residues. Germline CDR1 is PRHDT and CDR2 is FYEKMQ (reference sequence). V was cut by 5 bases and J by 1 base, with 8 bases left in between.

The V call is TRBV20-1, the J call TRBJ2-7; D might be TRBD1 (5 bases). Trimming removed 0 bases from V and 6 bases from J, with 6 bases in between. This CDR3 contains 11 residues. CDR1 is DFQATT, CDR2 SNEGSKA, per germline (reference sequence). CDR3 protein: CSARDRAEQYF. CDR3 DNA: TGCAGTGCTAGAGACAGGGCCGAGCAGTACTTC.

This chain joins TRBV21-1 and TRBJ2-3; no DNA check was done on the table's D call, TRBD2. TRBV21-1 is flagged as a pseudogene. This CDR3 contains 16 residues. The CDR3 bases are TGTGCCAGCACATCCTTGCGGGAGACTAGCACAGATACGCAGTATTTT. Protein product: CASTSLRETSTDTQYF.